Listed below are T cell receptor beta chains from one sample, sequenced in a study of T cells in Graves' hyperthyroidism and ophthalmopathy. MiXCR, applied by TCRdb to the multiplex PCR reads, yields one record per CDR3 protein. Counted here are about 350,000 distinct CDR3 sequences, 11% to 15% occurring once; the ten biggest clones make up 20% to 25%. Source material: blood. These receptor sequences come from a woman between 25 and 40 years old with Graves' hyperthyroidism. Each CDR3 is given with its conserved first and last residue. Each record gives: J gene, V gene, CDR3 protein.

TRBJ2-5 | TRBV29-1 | CSVEGGTQYF
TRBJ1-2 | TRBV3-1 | CASRPGTSANYGYTF
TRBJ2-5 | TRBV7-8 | CASSLEGTGGAETQYF
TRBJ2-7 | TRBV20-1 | CSARDLSYEQYF
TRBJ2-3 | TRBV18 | CASSPRAGDTDTQYF
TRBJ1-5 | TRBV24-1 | CATSDKKRGAISRRNQPQHF
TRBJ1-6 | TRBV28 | CASSLYLQQSPLHF
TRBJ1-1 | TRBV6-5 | CASSYSGSPGVTEAFF
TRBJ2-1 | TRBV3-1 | CASSHRPSGMDEQFF
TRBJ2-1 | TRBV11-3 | CASSQGGASGINEQFF
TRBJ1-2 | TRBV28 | CASSLSGNYGYTF
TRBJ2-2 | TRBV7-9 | CASSFGDGNTGELFF
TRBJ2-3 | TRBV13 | CASSSDRGWDTQYF
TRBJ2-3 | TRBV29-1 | CSVRQGGTDTQYF
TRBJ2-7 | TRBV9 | CASSDRDRPGLINYEQYF
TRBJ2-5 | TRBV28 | CASSQLAGVGKTQYF
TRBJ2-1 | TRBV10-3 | CAISESGASGNYNEQFF
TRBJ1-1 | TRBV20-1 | CSAGGHTEAFF
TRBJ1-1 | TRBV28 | CASSLSTHHHTEAFF
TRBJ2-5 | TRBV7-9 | CASSLTGTGTFQETQYF
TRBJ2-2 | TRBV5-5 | CASSLGRAGTGELFF
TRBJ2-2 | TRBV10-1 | CASSGPNGHGELFF
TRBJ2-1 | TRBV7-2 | CASSFQGGAVDEQFF
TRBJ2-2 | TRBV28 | CASSTSGTFTGELFF
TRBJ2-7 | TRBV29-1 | CSVGDSSYEQYF
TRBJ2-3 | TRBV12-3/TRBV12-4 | CASSLTGVFTDTQYF
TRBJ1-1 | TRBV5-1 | CASRLGQGPSNTEAFF
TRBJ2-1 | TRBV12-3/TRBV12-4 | CASHGGLAYNEQFF
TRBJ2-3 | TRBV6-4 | CARPPPGLAGWGTDTQYF
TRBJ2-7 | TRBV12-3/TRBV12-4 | CASSWTEFYEQYF
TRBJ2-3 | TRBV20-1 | CSATGLAGTDTQYF
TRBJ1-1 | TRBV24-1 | CATSGPRTEAFF
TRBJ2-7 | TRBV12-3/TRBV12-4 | CASSPRTSDYEQYF
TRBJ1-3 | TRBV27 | CASSLRGQGNTIYF
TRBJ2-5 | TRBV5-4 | CASSKQGKETQYF
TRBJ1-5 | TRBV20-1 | CSASPGVGQPQHF
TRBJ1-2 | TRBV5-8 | CASSPPLRDGYTF
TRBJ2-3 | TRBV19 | CASSPTRDTQYF
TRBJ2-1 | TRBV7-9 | CASSLLAGGPGSEQFF